This record concerns one T cell receptor beta chain sequence. Its cognate antigen is unknown. The sample comes from a study of cytomegalovirus exposure and HLA in healthy donors. Regarding the study as a whole: Cytomegalovirus-associated TCR beta chains were listed, numbering over 150. Most observed TCR sequences were rare, whereas some public TCRs were detected in many donors.

TCRdb's copy holds only in-frame clones and misses some; the assay was immunoSEQ multiplex PCR. The sample lists more than 80,000 clones; roughly 96% were seen once. The donors were part of the validation cohort of roughly 130 subjects. That cohort was separate from the first cohort, which comprised under 750 subjects. V trimming: 2 bases; J trimming: 6 bases; junction bases outside the gene matches: 6. Germline-derived CDR1 and CDR2 are LNHDA and SQIVND (reference sequence). The CDR3 runs 15 residues. The material sequenced was PBMCs. The sequence was collected from a woman under 30 in good health and CMV-seronegative. The chain couples TRBV19 to TRBJ1-1; 10 bases are a match to TRBD1. The CDR3 sequence: CASSISGQGLPEAFF. DNA for the CDR3: TGTGCCAGTAGTATATCGGGACAGGGGCTGCCTGAAGCTTTCTTT.